This T cell receptor beta chain was identified in a study of shared clonotypes between healthy human individuals. The germline V gene has CDR1 WNHNN and CDR2 SYGVQD (reference sequence). This CDR3 spans 11 amino acids. The V end was cut by 3 bases, the J end by 6 bases, with 2 bases between. Some clones are missing from TCRdb's copy, which holds only in-frame ones; the method was immunoSEQ multiplex PCR. The table includes about 2.3 million clones, about nine tenths detected once. This clone was seen only a few times. Other DNA sequences within the sample encode an identical CDR3. Sequenced: naive CD4+ T cells from PBMCs. Stated subset: CD45RA+ positively selected. The chain carries TRBV10-1 and TRBJ2-2; no definite D call. This receptor was identified in a man younger than 30 in good health. Some clones in this sample may be carry-over from other donors' samples. In DNA, the CDR3 is TGCGCCAGCAGTGACTCCGGGGAGCTGTTTTTT. Residues: CASSDSGELFF.